This T cell receptor (beta chain) is drawn from a study of T-cell memory formation after mild COVID-19. Study-level background: There were largely donor-specific TCR clusters.

Regarding this clonotype: The antigen remains unidentified.

CDR3 length: 11 amino acids. The germline CDR1 and CDR2 sequences are MNHNY and SVGAGI (reference sequence). The ends were cut back, 6 bases at V and 8 bases at J, with 5 bases in the middle. General study points: A subset of responding clones appeared in pre-infection memory, suggesting cross-reactive memory joined.

TCRdb ran MiXCR on the 5' RACE reads and lists one entry per CDR3 protein. The sample lists approximately 250,000 distinct CDR3 sequences; around 17% were seen once. Sequenced material: PBMCs or a T cell subset sorted from them (not recorded which). The genes are TRBV6-6 and TRBJ1-6; D ambiguous. The TCR originated in a man between 18 and 35 years old who had mild COVID-19 (a few samples of this study predate the infection). Cell type and time point are not known. Here the CDR3 DNA reads TGTGCCAGCAGCGGAGATTCACCCCTCCACTTT. It encodes CASSGDSPLHF.